This T cell receptor beta chain is from a study of OX40 agonist ivuxolimab in advanced cancers. Study-level information: Patients were given ivuxolimab, an antibody that agonizes OX40 (CD134). Hepatocellular carcinoma, melanoma, renal cell or head and neck cancer affected the dose-escalation patients.

This CDR3 is built from 11 residues. The germline CDR1 and CDR2 sequences are SGHDT and YYEEEE. Deletions cut 4 bases from V and 4 bases from J, with 6 bases between. The study's findings and limits: With doses of 0.1 to 3.0 mg/kg, CD4+ and CD8+ blood T cells had undergone clonal expansion by week 6.

In regard to this clone: Its target is not known.

TCRdb's copy holds only in-frame clones and misses some; the assay was immunoSEQ multiplex PCR. This table has 70,000 to 95,000 clones, 94% appearing once. Sequencing was performed on CD4+ or CD8+ T cells sorted from blood, taken in a trial of the OX40 agonist ivuxolimab. The chain combines TRBV5-6 with TRBJ2-7, with no clear D. This receptor was obtained from an adult with an advanced solid tumor such as melanoma, head and neck, liver or kidney cancer. CDR3 sequence: CASSVGYEQYF. The CDR3 DNA reads TGTGCCAGCAGCGTAGGATACGAGCAGTACTTC.